This T cell receptor beta chain was observed in a study of CD8 T cells in ankylosing spondylitis. This clonotype was picked up many times. The antigen remains unidentified. Study-wide findings and caveats: What appeared characteristic of ankylosing spondylitis blood was a TCR beta motif of fewer than ten highly homologous variants. The authors reported significant enrichment of disease-linked clones in matched ankylosing spondylitis synovial fluid. Earlier literature documents some of the motif variants in reactive arthritis synovial fluid and blood.

The CDR3 is made up of 12 amino acids. Germline assignment: CDR1 SGHTA and CDR2 FQGNSA. V lost 4 bases to trimming and J lost 4 bases, with 6 bases between them. TCRdb re-derived calls from the 5' RACE reads in MiXCR, one entry per CDR3 protein. Of 800,000 to 900,000 distinct CDR3 sequences in the sample, about 10% were seen once. Input material: blood, either unsorted or a sorted T cell fraction (not recorded which). This TCR derives from a male donor with ankylosing spondylitis. J is TRBJ2-3 and V is TRBV7-2; D is unclear. The CDR3 region is CASSSSADTQYF. CDR3 bases: TGTGCCAGCAGCTCCTCGGCAGATACGCAGTATTTT.